The present T cell receptor (beta chain) was sequenced within a study of cytomegalovirus exposure and HLA in healthy donors. Overall study: Approximately 200 million T cells yielded 110 million or so unique TCR beta sequences in earlier analysis.

Study outcomes and limitations: Certain sequence variants were highly shared and formed a cluster, and this cluster was likely a sequencing artifact. The study assumed roughly uniform donor sequencing depth for presence/absence analyses.

The table lists this clone with a count of one. The antigen is undetermined. In germline, CDR1 is MNHEY, CDR2 SMNVEV (reference sequence). The CDR3 is 15 amino acids. The ends were cut back, 2 bases at V and 2 bases at J, with 13 bases in the middle. PCR was performed using 60 Vbeta and 13 Jbeta primers. Measured with immunoSEQ multiplex PCR; TCRdb has only the in-frame clones, and not every one. The sample shows 90,000 to 100,000 clones, approximately 80% of them seen only once. Sequenced sample: PBMCs. This clonotype originated in a man in his late teens or twenties in good health and CMV-seronegative. The chain uses TRBV27 and TRBJ2-7, with D possibly matching TRBD1 (5 bases). CDR3 in DNA: TGTGCCAGCAGTTTAGAATGGGCGACAGCCTACGAGCAGTACTTC. This translates into CASSLEWATAYEQYF.